Below are 31 T cell receptor beta chains sequenced from a single sample in a study of CD8 T cells in ankylosing spondylitis. These receptors are not linked to any known antigen. Study-wide results and caveats: A TCR beta motif of fewer than 10 highly homologous variants seemed to mark ankylosing spondylitis blood.

One entry per CDR3 protein, called by TCRdb with MiXCR from the 5' RACE reads. The sample carries 200,000 to 250,000 distinct CDR3 sequences, about 7% recorded once. Sequencing was performed on blood, either unsorted or a sorted T cell fraction (not recorded which). These receptors were obtained from a male donor with ankylosing spondylitis.

There are many counts of this clonotype. This chain connects TRBV14 to TRBJ1-1, with 7 bases identical to TRBD1. J was trimmed by 1 base and V by 4 bases; bases with no gene match: 6. Germline CDR1 SGHDN, CDR2 FVKESK. The CDR3 totals 15 residues. The CDR3 loop is CASSPPDRRNTEAFF. The CDR3 DNA reads as TGTGCCAGCAGCCCCCCGGACAGGAGGAACACTGAAGCTTTCTTT.

This clonotype was counted only a few times. J is TRBJ1-5 and V is TRBV5-6; D might be TRBD1 (6 bases). The germline gives CDR1 SGHDT, CDR2 YYEEEE. CDR3 length: 15 residues. The V gene lost 0 bases and the J gene lost 5 bases, with 12 bases spanning the gap. CDR3 nucleotide sequence: TGTGCCAGCAGCTTGGGGGAACAGGGAGATCAGCCCCAGCATTTT. Translated: CASSLGEQGDQPQHF. Full variable domain (missing parts from reference TRBV5-6 and TRBJ1-5): DAGVTQSPTHLIKTRGQQVTLRCSPKSGHDTVSWYQQALGQGPQFIFQYYEEEERQRGNFPDRFSGHQFPNYSSELNVNALLLGDSALYLCASSLGEQGDQPQHFGDGTRLSIL.

This clonotype was detected many times. V usage is TRBV28 and J usage is TRBJ2-1; no clear D. V lost 1 base and J 0 bases, leaving 10 bases between the germline ends. The CDR3 consists of 16 residues. Germline CDR1 and CDR2: MDHEN and SYDVKM. DNA of the CDR3: TGTGCCAGCAGTTTATTAGGCAGGAGCTCCTACAATGAGCAGTTCTTC. Protein: CASSLLGRSSYNEQFF. The full variable domain, with the rest looked up from reference TRBV28 and TRBJ2-1, is DVKVTQSSRYLVKRTGEKVFLECVQDMDHENMFWYRQDPGLGLRLIYFSYDVKMKEKGDIPEGYSVSREKKERFSLILESASTNQTSMYLCASSLLGRSSYNEQFFGPGTRLTVL.

In this sample, this clonotype turned up a few times. The chain combines TRBV7-9 with TRBJ2-3; no clear D gene. The germline gives CDR1 SEHNR, CDR2 FQNEAQ (reference sequence). The CDR3 spans 14 residues. The V and J ends lost 5 bases and 5 bases respectively, with 14 bases between them. The CDR3 loop reads CASSPPPAGDTQYF. In nucleotides, the CDR3 is TGTGCCAGCAGCCCCCCCCCGGCCGGAGATACGCAGTATTTT.

This clonotype was seen more than once but under ten times. The chain carries TRBV7-9 and TRBJ2-1; TRBD2 agrees at 10 bases. Unmatched junction bases numbered 10, after V lost 4 bases and J lost 4 bases. In germline, CDR1 is SEHNR, CDR2 FQNEAQ (reference sequence). The CDR3 has 17 residues. CDR3 in DNA: TGTGCCAGCAGCTCCACGACCGGGACTAGCGCTTACAATGAGCAGTTCTTC. Protein product: CASSSTTGTSAYNEQFF.

This clonotype came up many times. J is TRBJ1-1 and V is TRBV29-1, with D maybe TRBD1 (6 bases). Germline V gives CDR1 SQVTM, CDR2 ANQGSEA. This CDR3 comprises 11 residues. Deletions cut 3 bases from V and 10 bases from J, with 12 bases between. CDR3 DNA sequence: TGCAGCGTTGATAAGGGCAGGGGAGCTTTCTTT. This codes for CSVDKGRGAFF.

This clonotype was seen at least ten times. V gene TRBV5-6 combines with J gene TRBJ1-4, with D hard to call. V dropped 3 bases and J dropped 10 bases, with 7 bases sitting between them. The V gene's germline CDR1 is SGHDT and CDR2 YYEEEE. This CDR3 is 11 amino acids long. The CDR3 nucleotides read TGTGCCAGCAGCTCTCGAGGAAAACTGTTTTTT. It specifies CASSSRGKLFF.

The table lists this clonotype with many counts. The V gene is TRBV11-1, the J gene TRBJ2-1, with 11 positions matching TRBD2. V shed 5 bases, J shed 7 bases, and the junction held 16 bases outside the gene matches. Germline V gene lookup returns CDR1 SGHAT and CDR2 FQDESV (reference sequence). The CDR3 runs to 18 residues. CDR3 DNA: TGTGCCAGCAGCCGTGGGTTGGGGTCTAGCGGGAGGAAGAATGAGCAGTTCTTC. Its translation is CASSRGLGSSGRKNEQFF. Together with reference TRBV11-1 and TRBJ2-1, the CDR3 gives the full variable domain: EAEVAQSPRYKITEKSQAVAFWCDPISGHATLYWYRQILGQGPELLVQFQDESVVDDSQLPKDRFSAERLKGVDSTLKIQPAELGDSAMYLCASSRGLGSSGRKNEQFFGPGTRLTVL.

This clonotype showed up just a few times. This chain links TRBV4-1 with TRBJ1-6, with D maybe TRBD1 (5 bases). In germline, CDR1 is MGHRA, CDR2 YSYEKL. Trimming stripped 2 bases from V and 3 bases from J, with 14 bases between. This CDR3 is 17 amino acids long. Here the CDR3 reads CASSQYSSQGYNSPLHF. The CDR3 DNA reads TGCGCCAGCAGCCAATACTCCAGCCAGGGCTATAATTCACCCCTCCACTTT.

This clonotype was counted at least ten times. This CDR3 reads CATSVGNNEQFF. For the CDR3, the DNA is TGTGCCACCAGTGTCGGAAACAATGAGCAGTTCTTC. The chain combines TRBV24-1 with TRBJ2-1; D ambiguous. In germline, CDR1 is KGHDR, CDR2 SFDVKD. V was pared by 5 bases and J by 5 bases, with 6 bases between. This CDR3 is 12 amino acids long.

This clonotype was picked up a small number of times. This sequence joins TRBV6-2 or TRBV6-3 and TRBJ1-5; D not resolved. V was trimmed by 3 bases and J by 9 bases, leaving 9 bases between them. The CDR3 is made up of 12 amino acids. Germline values: CDR1 MNHEY, CDR2 SVGEGT. The CDR3 nucleotides are TGTGCCAGCAGTTATGCCTCGGGGCCCCAGCATTTT. This gives the protein CASSYASGPQHF.

This clonotype was detected many times. V is TRBV27 and J is TRBJ2-7; the match to TRBD2 covers 12 bases. The CDR3 runs to 15 residues. J was trimmed by 0 bases and V by 4 bases; bases with no gene match: 1. Germline loops: CDR1 MNHEY, CDR2 SMNVEV (reference sequence). CDR3 protein: CASSSTSGSSYEQYF. The DNA of the CDR3 is TGTGCCAGCAGTTCGACTAGCGGGAGCTCCTACGAGCAGTACTTC.

Ten or more counts support this clonotype. This chain connects TRBV7-9 to TRBJ1-1, with TRBD1 matching 10 bases. This CDR3 has 16 amino acids. With 6 bases clipped from V and 1 base from J, the junction kept 8 bases outside the gene matches. The germline V gene encodes CDR1 SEHNR and CDR2 FQNEAQ (reference sequence). CDR3 nucleotide sequence: TGTGCCAGCAGACCCGACAGGGGGCGGGCGAACACTGAAGCTTTCTTT. Its protein product is CASRPDRGRANTEAFF.

This clonotype occurred many times. V usage is TRBV14 and J usage is TRBJ1-1; D unclear. Per the germline V gene, CDR1 is SGHDN and CDR2 is FVKESK. The CDR3 spans 13 residues. V lost 3 bases and J lost 8, with 13 bases in between. The CDR3 bases are TGTGCCAGCAGCCAGGTGGGAGACCAGGAAGCTTTCTTT. Amino acid sequence: CASSQVGDQEAFF.

This clonotype was seen ten or more times. The chain carries TRBV9 and TRBJ2-2; 10 bases align to TRBD2. The CDR3 has 15 residues. Trimming cost V 3 bases and J 2 bases; bases outside gene matches: 1. CDR1 and CDR2 (germline): SGDLS, YYNGEE. The CDR3 bases are TGTGCCAGCAGCGCTAGCGGGGGAAACACCGGGGAGCTGTTTTTT. Translating it yields CASSASGGNTGELFF.

This clonotype was counted many times. The rearrangement links TRBV29-1 to TRBJ2-3; D gene ambiguous. V was trimmed by 3 bases and J by 2 bases, leaving 15 bases between them. The germline V gene encodes CDR1 SQVTM and CDR2 ANQGSEA. The CDR3 runs to 15 residues. The CDR3 region has the DNA TGCAGCGTTGATCCACCGCGCGCTTACACAGATACGCAGTATTTT. This translates into CSVDPPRAYTDTQYF.

In DNA form, the CDR3 reads TGTGCCAGCAGCCACAATATGGGGGTAGCAACTGAAGCTTTCTTT. As protein: CASSHNMGVATEAFF. The rearrangement joins TRBV3-1 to TRBJ1-1, with D possibly matching TRBD1 (5 bases). CDR3 length: 15 residues. CDR1 is LGHDT, CDR2 YNNKEL, per germline (reference sequence). Trimming pared 3 bases from V and 5 bases from J, leaving 16 bases between.

This clonotype was detected ten times or more. This chain uses TRBV24-1 with TRBJ2-1; 8 bases are shared with TRBD1. Unmatched junction bases numbered 4, after V lost 4 bases and J lost 0 bases. The CDR3 totals 16 residues. Germline V CDR1 and CDR2: KGHDR, SFDVKD. CDR3 amino acids: CATSDRTGSSYNEQFF. CDR3 in DNA: TGTGCCACCAGTGACCGGACAGGGAGCTCCTACAATGAGCAGTTCTTC.

This clonotype was counted between two and nine times. The genes are TRBV7-2 and TRBJ2-7; D gene uncertain. Germline values: CDR1 SGHTA, CDR2 FQGNSA. There are 16 residues in the CDR3. Between the trimmed V and J ends, which lost 2 bases and 2 bases, there was a span of 16 bases. DNA of the CDR3: TGTGCCAGCAGCTTATTGGGTCTACCCAGTCCCTACGAGCAGTACTTC. This translates into CASSLLGLPSPYEQYF. Drawing the rest from reference TRBV7-2 and TRBJ2-7, the complete variable domain is GAGVSQSPSNKVTEKGKDVELRCDPISGHTALYWYRQSLGQGLEFLIYFQGNSAPDKSGLPSDRFSAERTGGSVSTLTIQRTQQEDSAVYLCASSLLGLPSPYEQYFGPGTRLTVT.

This rearrangement joins TRBV5-6 to TRBJ2-3; 9 positions match TRBD2. Germline V gene data show CDR1 as SGHDT and CDR2 as YYEEEE. The V segment lost 4 bases and the J segment 0 bases; nucleotides outside the gene matches: 6. The CDR3 covers 16 residues. CDR3 nucleotide sequence: TGTGCCAGCAGCCATCCTCTAGCGGGAAGCACAGATACGCAGTATTTT. It encodes CASSHPLAGSTDTQYF.

This clonotype was seen repeatedly, ten times or more. V is TRBV15 and J is TRBJ2-7; D perhaps matches TRBD1 (5 bases). Trimming took 2 bases from V and 0 from J, leaving 14 bases between them. This CDR3 has 16 amino acids. Per the germline V gene, CDR1 is LNHNV and CDR2 is YYDKDF (reference sequence). This chain's CDR3 is CATSRPGHSLSYEQYF. For the CDR3, the DNA is TGTGCCACCAGCAGACCCGGACATTCCCTCTCCTACGAGCAGTACTTC.

This clonotype has at least ten counts. The V call is TRBV4-3, the J call TRBJ2-5; TRBD2 matches 9 bases. J gave up 5 bases and V 0 bases, and 13 bases lay outside the gene matches. This CDR3 contains 18 residues. Germline CDR1 is LGHNA and CDR2 is YSLEER. CDR3 bases: TGCGCCAGCAGCCAAGATTTTATCCTAGCGGGAATGGGGGAGACCCAGTACTTC. Translated, it gives CASSQDFILAGMGETQYF.

This clonotype was seen many times. This chain uses TRBV20-1 with TRBJ1-5; 9 bases map to TRBD1. The V segment lost 1 base and the J segment 0 bases; nucleotides outside the gene matches: 10. Germline CDR1 and CDR2: DFQATT and SNEGSKA (reference sequence). The CDR3 length is 18 residues. The CDR3 DNA reads TGCAGTGCTAGAGGGGGGACAGGGAGTCCTTATAGCAATCAGCCCCAGCATTTT. Translation: CSARGGTGSPYSNQPQHF.

In its sample, this clonotype was seen a few times. This rearrangement joins TRBV6-5 to TRBJ1-2; 7 nucleotides align to TRBD1. From germline, CDR1 is MNHEY and CDR2 SVGAGI. The length of the CDR3 is 16 residues. The J segment lost 2 bases and the V segment lost 1 base, leaving 7 bases of the junction unmatched. CDR3 coding DNA: TGTGCCAGCAGTTACTTGCCGACAGGGCCAAACTATGGCTACACCTTC. It is translated as CASSYLPTGPNYGYTF.

At least ten counts were recorded for this clonotype. The chain joins TRBV28 to TRBJ2-5; 7 bases agree with TRBD1. Looked up from germline, CDR1 is MDHEN and CDR2 is SYDVKM. V shed 6 bases and J 5 bases; nucleotides not matched to a gene: 6. The CDR3 has 13 amino acids. The CDR3 DNA is TGTGCCAGCAGCACAGACAGGGTTGAGACCCAGTACTTC. This sequence encodes CASSTDRVETQYF.

This clonotype was detected many times. The J gene is TRBJ2-4, the V gene TRBV27, with a possible D match to TRBD1 (7 bases). Trimming shortened V by 6 bases and J by 6 bases, and 18 bases separated the two germline ends. The CDR3 is made up of 15 amino acids. From germline, CDR1 is MNHEY and CDR2 SMNVEV (reference sequence). The CDR3 nucleotides read TGTGCCAGCAGCGCCGTCAGGGGGGTGGGAAACATTCAGTACTTC. This sequence encodes CASSAVRGVGNIQYF.

This clonotype has ten or more counts. The chain recombines TRBV7-9 with TRBJ2-1; TRBD2 might be the D (6 bases). V was trimmed by 4 bases and J by 7 bases, leaving 23 bases between them. The CDR3 sequence is 17 residues long. Germline CDR1 SEHNR, CDR2 FQNEAQ (reference sequence). The CDR3: CASSSLTSSGFGNEQFF. The CDR3 coding sequence is TGTGCCAGCAGCTCTCTGACTAGTTCGGGGTTTGGAAATGAGCAGTTCTTC.

This clonotype was observed a handful of times. The chain couples TRBV9 to TRBJ2-3; TRBD2 matches 8 bases. The CDR3 totals 15 residues. The trim removed 3 bases at V and 2 bases at J, leaving 5 bases unmatched. From germline, CDR1 is SGDLS and CDR2 YYNGEE. In DNA form, the CDR3 reads TGTGCCAGCAGCGCGACTAGCGAGCTCACAGATACGCAGTATTTT. This translates into CASSATSELTDTQYF.

This clonotype occurred a few times. The genes are TRBV28 and TRBJ2-7; the match to TRBD2 covers 11 bases. The CDR3 is made up of 15 amino acids. CDR1 and CDR2 from the germline V gene are MDHEN and SYDVKM. The ends lost 5 bases at V and 7 bases at J; junction bases unmatched: 10. The CDR3 sequence: CASSPLAGGPSEQYF. As DNA, the CDR3 is TGTGCCAGCAGTCCATTAGCGGGAGGGCCTTCTGAGCAGTACTTC.

The V and J genes are TRBV11-3 and TRBJ2-7; possible D gene TRBD1, 6 bases. The V gene lost 5 bases and the J gene lost 2 bases, with 16 bases spanning the gap. Per germline, CDR1 SGHNT and CDR2 YENEEA. The CDR3 has 15 residues. The CDR3 sequence: CASSPQGFSTYEQYF. In DNA form, the CDR3 reads TGTGCCAGCAGCCCACAGGGTTTTTCCACCTACGAGCAGTACTTC. Looking up the rest from reference TRBV11-3 and TRBJ2-7 gives the full variable domain: EAGVVQSPRYKIIEKKQPVAFWCNPISGHNTLYWYLQNLGQGPELLIRYENEEAVDDSQLPKDRFSAERLKGVDSTLKIQPAELGDSAVYLCASSPQGFSTYEQYFGPGTRLTVT.

This clonotype showed up just a few times. V and J are TRBV6-2 or TRBV6-3 and TRBJ2-1; D tentatively reads TRBD1 or TRBD2 (5 bases each). V lost 10 bases to trimming and J lost 3 bases, with 10 bases between them. The CDR3 runs to 12 residues. Looked up from germline, CDR1 is MNHEY and CDR2 is SVGEGT. CDR3 amino acids: CATGRVYNEQFF. In DNA form, the CDR3 reads TGTGCCACGGGACGGGTCTACAATGAGCAGTTCTTC.